This TCR beta chain is from a study of blood T cell repertoires in COVID-19. Study in general: The samples span acute and convalescent COVID-19 from the United States, Italy and Spain. Sample material is recorded as cDNA or gDNA derived from T cells, B-cell-depleted T cells, or PBMCs.

Study processing details: How many nucleated cells were present was estimated from reference gene primer amplification. Assay used: immunoSEQ multiplex PCR; TCRdb lists only in-frame clones, some missing. That table supplies the V and J calls and clone size; D and trimming were determined from the DNA. The data show 200,000 to 300,000 clones, around 87% seen once. With V trimmed by 3 bases and J by 0 bases, 17 bases remained unmatched. This CDR3 contains 21 residues. The sequencing sample was made of peripheral blood. The TCR comes from a woman aged 40-49 years who had recovered from COVID-19. V gene TRBV23-1 combines with J gene TRBJ2-6; 7 bases map to TRBD1. TRBV23-1 is an open reading frame whose function is uncertain. CDR3 in amino acids: CASSQGTETLYFSSGANVLTF. The DNA for the CDR3 is TGCGCCAGCAGTCAGGGGACAGAGACTCTCTACTTCTCCTCTGGGGCCAACGTCCTGACTTTC.